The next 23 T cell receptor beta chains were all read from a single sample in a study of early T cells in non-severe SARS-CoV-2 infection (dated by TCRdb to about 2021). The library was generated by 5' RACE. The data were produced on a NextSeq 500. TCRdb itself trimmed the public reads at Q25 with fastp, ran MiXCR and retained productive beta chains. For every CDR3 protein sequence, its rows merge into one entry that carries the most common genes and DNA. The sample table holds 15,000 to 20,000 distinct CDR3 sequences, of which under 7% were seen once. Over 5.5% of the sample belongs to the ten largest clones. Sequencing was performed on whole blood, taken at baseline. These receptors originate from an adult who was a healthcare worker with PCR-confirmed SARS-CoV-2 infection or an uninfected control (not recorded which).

CDR3: CASGQSSYNSPLHF. The CDR3 DNA reads TGTGCCAGCGGACAGAGCTCCTATAATTCACCCCTCCACTTT. The chain carries TRBV25-1 and TRBJ1-6, with D perhaps matching TRBD1 (6 bases). The germline gives CDR1 MGHDK, CDR2 SYGVNS. Trimming took 8 bases from V and 0 from J, leaving 8 bases between them. The CDR3 sequence is 14 residues long.

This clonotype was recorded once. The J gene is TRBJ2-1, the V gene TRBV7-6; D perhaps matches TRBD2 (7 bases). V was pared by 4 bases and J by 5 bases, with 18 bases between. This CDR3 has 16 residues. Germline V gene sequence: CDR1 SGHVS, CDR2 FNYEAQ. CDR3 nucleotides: TGTGCCAGCAGCTGGGGGGCGCAGGGGACTAACAATGAGCAGTTCTTC. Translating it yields CASSWGAQGTNNEQFF.

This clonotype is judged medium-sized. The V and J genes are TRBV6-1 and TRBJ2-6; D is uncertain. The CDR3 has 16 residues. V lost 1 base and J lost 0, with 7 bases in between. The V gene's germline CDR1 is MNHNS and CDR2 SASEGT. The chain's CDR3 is CASSEEGFSGANVLTF. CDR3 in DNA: TGTGCCAGCAGTGAAGAAGGGTTCTCTGGGGCCAACGTCCTGACTTTC.

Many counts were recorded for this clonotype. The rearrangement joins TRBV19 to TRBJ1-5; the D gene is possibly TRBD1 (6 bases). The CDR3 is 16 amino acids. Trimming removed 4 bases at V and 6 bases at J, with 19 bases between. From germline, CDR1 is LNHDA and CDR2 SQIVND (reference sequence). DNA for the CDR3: TGTGCCAGTAGTACTCTCTCGTCCGGAGGGGGTCAGCCCCAGCATTTT. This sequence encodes CASSTLSSGGGQPQHF.

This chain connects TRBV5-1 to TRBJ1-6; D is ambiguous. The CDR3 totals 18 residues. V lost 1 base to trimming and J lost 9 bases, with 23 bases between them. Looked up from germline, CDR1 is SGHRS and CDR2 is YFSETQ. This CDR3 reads CASSLSVLARPGGSPLHF. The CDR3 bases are TGCGCCAGCAGCTTGTCGGTTTTGGCCAGGCCTGGAGGTTCACCCCTCCACTTT.

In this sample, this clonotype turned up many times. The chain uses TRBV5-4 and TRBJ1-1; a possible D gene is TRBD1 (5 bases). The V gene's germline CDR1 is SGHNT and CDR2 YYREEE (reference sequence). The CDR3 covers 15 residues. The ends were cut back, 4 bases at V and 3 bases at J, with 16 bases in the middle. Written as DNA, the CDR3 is TGTGCCAGCAGCGGGGAACAGACAGCACACACTGAAGCTTTCTTT. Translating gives CASSGEQTAHTEAFF.

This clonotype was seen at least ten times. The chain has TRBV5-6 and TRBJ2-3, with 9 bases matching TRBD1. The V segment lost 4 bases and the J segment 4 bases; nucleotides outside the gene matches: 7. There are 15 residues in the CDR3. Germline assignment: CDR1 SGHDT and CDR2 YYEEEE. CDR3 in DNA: TGTGCCAGCAGCGCCGGACAGGGGCAGTCAGATACGCAGTATTTT. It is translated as CASSAGQGQSDTQYF.

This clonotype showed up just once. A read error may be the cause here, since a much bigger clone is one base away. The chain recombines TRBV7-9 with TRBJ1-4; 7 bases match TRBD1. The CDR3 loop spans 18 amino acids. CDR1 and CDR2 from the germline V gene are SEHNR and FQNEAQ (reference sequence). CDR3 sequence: CTSSSDVLPGQFNEKLFF. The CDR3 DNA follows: TGTACCAGCAGCTCCGACGTCTTACCGGGACAGTTTAATGAAAAACTGTTTTTT.

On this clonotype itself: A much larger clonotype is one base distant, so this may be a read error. CDR3 residues: CAWRAQGPESQYF. DNA of the CDR3: TGTGCCTGGAGGGCGCAGGGTCCAGAGTCCCAGTACTTC. J is TRBJ2-5 and V is TRBV30; TRBD1 might be the D (5 bases). Germline-derived CDR1 and CDR2 are GTSNPN and SVGIG (reference sequence). This CDR3 spans 13 amino acids.

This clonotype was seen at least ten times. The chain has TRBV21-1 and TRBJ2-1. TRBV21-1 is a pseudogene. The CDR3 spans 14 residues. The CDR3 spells CASSKDSSYNEQFF. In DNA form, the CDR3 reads TGTGCCAGCAGCAAAGACAGCTCCTACAATGAGCAGTTCTTC.

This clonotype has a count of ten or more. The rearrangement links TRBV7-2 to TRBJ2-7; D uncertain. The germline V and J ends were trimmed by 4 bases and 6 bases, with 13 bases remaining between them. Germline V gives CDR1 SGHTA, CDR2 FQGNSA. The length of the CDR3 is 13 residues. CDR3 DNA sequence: TGTGCCAGCAGCTCGCCCTCTCTCGGCGAGCAGTACTTC. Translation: CASSSPSLGEQYF.

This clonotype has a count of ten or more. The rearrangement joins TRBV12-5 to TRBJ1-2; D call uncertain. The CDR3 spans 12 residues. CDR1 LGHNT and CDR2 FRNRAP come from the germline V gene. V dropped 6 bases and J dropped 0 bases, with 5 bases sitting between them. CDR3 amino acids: CASGHSNYGYTF. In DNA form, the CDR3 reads TGTGCTAGTGGACACTCTAACTATGGCTACACCTTC. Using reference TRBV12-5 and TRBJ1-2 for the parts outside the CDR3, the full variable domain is DARVTQTPRHKVTEMGQEVTMRCQPILGHNTVFWYRQTMMQGLELLAYFRNRAPLDDSGMPKDRFSAEMPDATLATLKIQPSEPRDSAVYFCASGHSNYGYTFGSGTRLTVV.

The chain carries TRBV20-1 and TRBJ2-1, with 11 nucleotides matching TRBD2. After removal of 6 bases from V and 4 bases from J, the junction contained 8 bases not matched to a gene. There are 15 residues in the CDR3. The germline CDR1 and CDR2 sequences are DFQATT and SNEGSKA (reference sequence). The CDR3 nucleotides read TGCAGTGCGGATCCGGGACTAGCGGCTTACAATGAGCAGTTCTTC. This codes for CSADPGLAAYNEQFF.

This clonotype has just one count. The CDR3 protein is CASSLRATGEVEQYF. In DNA, the CDR3 is TGTGCCAGCAGTTTGAGGGCTACAGGGGAGGTCGAGCAGTACTTC. The chain couples TRBV12-3 or TRBV12-4 to TRBJ2-7, with a weak D call TRBD1 (7 bases). Trimming took 3 bases from V and 6 from J, leaving 18 bases between them. CDR3 length: 15 amino acids.

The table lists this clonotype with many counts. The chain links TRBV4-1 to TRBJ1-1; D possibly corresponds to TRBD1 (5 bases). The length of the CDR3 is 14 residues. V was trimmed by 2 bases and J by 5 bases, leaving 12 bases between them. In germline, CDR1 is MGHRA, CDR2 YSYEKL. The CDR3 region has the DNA TGCGCCAGCAGCCAATCTGGGGCTGATACTGAAGCTTTCTTT. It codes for CASSQSGADTEAFF.

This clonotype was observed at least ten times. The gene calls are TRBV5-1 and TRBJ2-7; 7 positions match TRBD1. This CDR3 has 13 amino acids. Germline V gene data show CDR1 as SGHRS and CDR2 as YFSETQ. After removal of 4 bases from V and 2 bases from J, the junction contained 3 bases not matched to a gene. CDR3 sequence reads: CASSRGQPYEQYF. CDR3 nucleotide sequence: TGCGCCAGCAGCCGGGGACAGCCCTACGAGCAGTACTTC.

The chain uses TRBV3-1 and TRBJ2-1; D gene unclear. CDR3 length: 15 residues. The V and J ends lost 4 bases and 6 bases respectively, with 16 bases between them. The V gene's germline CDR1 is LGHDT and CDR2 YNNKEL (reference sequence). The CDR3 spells CASSRGRHGLNEQFF. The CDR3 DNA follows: TGTGCCAGCAGCCGAGGACGTCATGGTCTCAATGAGCAGTTCTTC.

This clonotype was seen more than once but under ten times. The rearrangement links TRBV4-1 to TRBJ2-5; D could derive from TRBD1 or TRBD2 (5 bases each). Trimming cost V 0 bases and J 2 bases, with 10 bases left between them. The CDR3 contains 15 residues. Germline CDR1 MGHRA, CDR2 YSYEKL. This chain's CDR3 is CASSQEGTQQETQYF. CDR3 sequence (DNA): TGCGCCAGCAGCCAAGAGGGGACCCAACAAGAGACCCAGTACTTC.

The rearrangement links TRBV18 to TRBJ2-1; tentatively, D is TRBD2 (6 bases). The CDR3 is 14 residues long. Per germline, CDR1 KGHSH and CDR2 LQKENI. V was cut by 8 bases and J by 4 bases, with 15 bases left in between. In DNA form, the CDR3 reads TGTGCCAGCACATTATCCGGGACTTACAATGAGCAGTTCTTC. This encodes CASTLSGTYNEQFF. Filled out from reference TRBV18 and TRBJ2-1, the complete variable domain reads NAGVMQNPRHLVRRRGQEARLRCSPMKGHSHVYWYRQLPEEGLKFMVYLQKENIIDESGMPKERFSAEFPKEGPSILRIQQVVRGDSAAYFCASTLSGTYNEQFFGPGTRLTVL.

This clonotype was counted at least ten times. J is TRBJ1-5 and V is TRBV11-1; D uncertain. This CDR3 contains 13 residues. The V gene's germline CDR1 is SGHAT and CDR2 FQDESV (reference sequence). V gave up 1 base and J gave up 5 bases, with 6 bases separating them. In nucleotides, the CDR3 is TGTGCCAGCAGCTTAGAAAGAGATCAGCCCCAGCATTTT. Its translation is CASSLERDQPQHF.

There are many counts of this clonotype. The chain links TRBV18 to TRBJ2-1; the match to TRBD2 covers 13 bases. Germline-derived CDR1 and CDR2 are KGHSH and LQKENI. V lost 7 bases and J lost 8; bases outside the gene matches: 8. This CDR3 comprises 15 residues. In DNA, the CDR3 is TGTGCCAGCTTGAGGACTAGCGGGGGAGGAGATGAGCAGTTCTTC. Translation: CASLRTSGGGDEQFF.

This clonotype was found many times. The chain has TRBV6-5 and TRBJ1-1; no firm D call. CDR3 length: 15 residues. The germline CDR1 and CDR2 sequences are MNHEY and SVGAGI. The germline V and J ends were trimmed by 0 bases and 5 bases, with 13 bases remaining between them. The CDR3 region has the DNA TGTGCCAGCAGTTACTCGTCCCTTGCCAGGACTGAAGCTTTCTTT. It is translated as CASSYSSLARTEAFF.

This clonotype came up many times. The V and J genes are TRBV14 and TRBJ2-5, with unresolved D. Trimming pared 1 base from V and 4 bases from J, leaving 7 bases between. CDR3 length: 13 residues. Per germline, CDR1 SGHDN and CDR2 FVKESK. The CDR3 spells CASSQVVAETQYF. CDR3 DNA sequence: TGTGCCAGCAGCCAAGTGGTTGCAGAGACCCAGTACTTC.